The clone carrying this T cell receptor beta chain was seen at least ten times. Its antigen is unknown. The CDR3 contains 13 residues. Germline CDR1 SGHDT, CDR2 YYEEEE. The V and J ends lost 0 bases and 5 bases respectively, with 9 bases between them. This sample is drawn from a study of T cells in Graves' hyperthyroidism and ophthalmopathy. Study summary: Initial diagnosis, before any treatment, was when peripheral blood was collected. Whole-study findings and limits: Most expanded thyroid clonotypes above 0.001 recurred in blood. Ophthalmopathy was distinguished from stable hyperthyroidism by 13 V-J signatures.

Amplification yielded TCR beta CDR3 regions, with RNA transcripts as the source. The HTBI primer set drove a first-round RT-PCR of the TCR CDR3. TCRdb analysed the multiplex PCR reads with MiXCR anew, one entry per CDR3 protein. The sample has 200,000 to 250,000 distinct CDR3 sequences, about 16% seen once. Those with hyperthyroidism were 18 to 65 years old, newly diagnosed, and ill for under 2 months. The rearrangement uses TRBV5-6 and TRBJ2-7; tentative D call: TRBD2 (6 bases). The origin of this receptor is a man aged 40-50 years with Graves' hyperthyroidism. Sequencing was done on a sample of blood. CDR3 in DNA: TGTGCCAGCAGCTTGGCCAGGAGGGACGAGCAGTACTTC. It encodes CASSLARRDEQYF.